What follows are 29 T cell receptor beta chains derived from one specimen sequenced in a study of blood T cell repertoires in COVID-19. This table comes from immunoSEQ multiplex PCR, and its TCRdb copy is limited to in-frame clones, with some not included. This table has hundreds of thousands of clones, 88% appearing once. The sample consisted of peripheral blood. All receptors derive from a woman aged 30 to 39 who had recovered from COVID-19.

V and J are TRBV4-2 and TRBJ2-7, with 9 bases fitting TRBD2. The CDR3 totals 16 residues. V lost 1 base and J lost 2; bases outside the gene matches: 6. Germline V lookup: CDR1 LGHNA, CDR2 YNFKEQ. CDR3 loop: CASSQALSGGTYEQYF. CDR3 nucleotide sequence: TGTGCCAGCAGCCAAGCCCTTAGCGGGGGAACCTACGAGCAGTACTTC.

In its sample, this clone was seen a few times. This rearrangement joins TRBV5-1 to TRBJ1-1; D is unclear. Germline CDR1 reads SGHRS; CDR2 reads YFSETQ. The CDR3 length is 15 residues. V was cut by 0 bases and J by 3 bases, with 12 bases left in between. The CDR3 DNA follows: TGCGCCAGCAGCTTGGGGCCGGGTATGGACACTGAAGCTTTCTTT. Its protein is CASSLGPGMDTEAFF.

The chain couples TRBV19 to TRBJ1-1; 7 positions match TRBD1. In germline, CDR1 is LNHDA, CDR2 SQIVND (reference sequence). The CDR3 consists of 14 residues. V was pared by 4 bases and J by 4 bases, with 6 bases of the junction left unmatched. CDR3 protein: CASSTKGAITEAFF. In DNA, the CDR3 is TGTGCCAGTAGTACCAAGGGGGCAATCACTGAAGCTTTCTTT.

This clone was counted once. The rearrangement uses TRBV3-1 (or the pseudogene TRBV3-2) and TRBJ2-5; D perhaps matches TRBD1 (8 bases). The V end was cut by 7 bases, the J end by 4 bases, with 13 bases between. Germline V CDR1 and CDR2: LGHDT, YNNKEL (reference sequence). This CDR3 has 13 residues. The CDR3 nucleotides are TGTGCCAGCACCACAGGGGGGGGAGAGACCCAGTACTTC. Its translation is CASTTGGGETQYF.

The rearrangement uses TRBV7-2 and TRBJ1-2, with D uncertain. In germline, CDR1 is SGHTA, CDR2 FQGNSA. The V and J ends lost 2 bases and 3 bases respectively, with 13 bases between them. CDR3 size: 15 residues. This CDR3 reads CASSLSAQNYYGYTF. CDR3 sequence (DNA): TGTGCCAGCAGCTTATCCGCACAGAACTACTATGGCTACACCTTC.

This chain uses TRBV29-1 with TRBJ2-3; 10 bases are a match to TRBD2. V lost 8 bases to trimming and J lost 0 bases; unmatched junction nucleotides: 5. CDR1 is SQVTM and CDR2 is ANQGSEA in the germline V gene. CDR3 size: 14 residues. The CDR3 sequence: CSLIAGGSTDTQYF. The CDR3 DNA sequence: TGCAGCCTTATAGCGGGGGGAAGCACAGATACGCAGTATTTT.

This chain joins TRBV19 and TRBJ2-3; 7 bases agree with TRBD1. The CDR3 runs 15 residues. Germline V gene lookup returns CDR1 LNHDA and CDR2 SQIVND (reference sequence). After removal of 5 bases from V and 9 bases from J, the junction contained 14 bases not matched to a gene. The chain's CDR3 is CASSSVTGPPKTQYF. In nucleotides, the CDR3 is TGTGCCAGTAGTTCCGTGACAGGGCCTCCTAAGACGCAGTATTTT.

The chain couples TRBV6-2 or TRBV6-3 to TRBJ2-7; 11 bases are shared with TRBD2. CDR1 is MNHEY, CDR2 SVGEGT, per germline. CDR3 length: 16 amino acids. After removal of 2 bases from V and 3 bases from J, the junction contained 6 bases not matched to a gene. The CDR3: CASSYLSSGGYYEQYF. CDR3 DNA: TGTGCCAGCAGTTACCTCTCTAGCGGGGGGTACTACGAGCAGTACTTC.

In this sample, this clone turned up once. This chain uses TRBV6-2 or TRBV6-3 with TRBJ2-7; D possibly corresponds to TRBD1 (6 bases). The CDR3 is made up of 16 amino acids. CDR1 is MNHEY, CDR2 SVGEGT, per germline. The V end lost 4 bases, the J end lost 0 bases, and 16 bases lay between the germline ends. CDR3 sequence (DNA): TGTGCCAGCAGTTCCCCGTCGGGACATAACTCCTACGAGCAGTACTTC. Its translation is CASSSPSGHNSYEQYF.

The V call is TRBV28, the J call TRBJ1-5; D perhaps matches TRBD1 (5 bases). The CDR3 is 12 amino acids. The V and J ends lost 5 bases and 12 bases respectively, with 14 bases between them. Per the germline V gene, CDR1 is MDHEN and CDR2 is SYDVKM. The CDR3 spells CASSPTPGVQHF. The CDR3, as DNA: TGTGCCAGCAGTCCTACCCCGGGGGTCCAGCATTTT. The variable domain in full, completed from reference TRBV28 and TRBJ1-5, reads DVKVTQSSRYLVKRTGEKVFLECVQDMDHENMFWYRQDPGLGLRLIYFSYDVKMKEKGDIPEGYSVSREKKERFSLILESASTNQTSMYLCASSPTPGVQHFGDGTRLSIL.

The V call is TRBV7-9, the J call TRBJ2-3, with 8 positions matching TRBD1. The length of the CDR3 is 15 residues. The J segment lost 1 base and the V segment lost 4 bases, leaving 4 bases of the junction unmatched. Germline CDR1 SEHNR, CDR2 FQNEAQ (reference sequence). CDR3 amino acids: CASSSGQEGTDTQYF. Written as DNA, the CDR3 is TGTGCCAGCAGCTCGGGACAGGAAGGCACAGATACGCAGTATTTT.

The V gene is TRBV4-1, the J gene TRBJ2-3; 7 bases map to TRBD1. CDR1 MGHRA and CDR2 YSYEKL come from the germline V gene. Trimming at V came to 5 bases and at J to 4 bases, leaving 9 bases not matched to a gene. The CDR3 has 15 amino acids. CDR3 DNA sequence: TGCGCCAGCAGCTCTACCCCGACAGGGTCAGATACGCAGTATTTT. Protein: CASSSTPTGSDTQYF.

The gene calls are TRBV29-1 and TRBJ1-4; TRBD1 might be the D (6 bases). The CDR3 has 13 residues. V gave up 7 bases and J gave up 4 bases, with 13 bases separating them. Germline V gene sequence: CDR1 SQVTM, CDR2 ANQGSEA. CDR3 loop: CSATGSYNEKLFF. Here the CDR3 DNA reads TGCAGCGCTACAGGGTCATATAATGAAAAACTGTTTTTT.

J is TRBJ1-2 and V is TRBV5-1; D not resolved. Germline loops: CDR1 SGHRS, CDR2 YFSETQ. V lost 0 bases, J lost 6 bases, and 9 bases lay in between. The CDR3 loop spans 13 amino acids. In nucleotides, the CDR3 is TGCGCCAGCAGCTTGGGCGGGGTGGATGGCTACACCTTC. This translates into CASSLGGVDGYTF.

The CDR3 DNA is TGTGCCAGCAGCTCCCTCCGGGACAATTCCTACGAGCAGTACTTC. It translates to CASSSLRDNSYEQYF. This chain joins TRBV13 and TRBJ2-7, with a possible D match to TRBD1 (6 bases). CDR1 PRHDT and CDR2 FYEKMQ come from the germline V gene (reference sequence). There are 15 residues in the CDR3. V gave up 4 bases and J gave up 1 base, with 14 bases separating them.

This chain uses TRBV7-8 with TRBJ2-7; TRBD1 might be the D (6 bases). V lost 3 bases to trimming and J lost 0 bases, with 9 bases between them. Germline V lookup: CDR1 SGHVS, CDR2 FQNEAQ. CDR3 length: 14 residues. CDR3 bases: TGTGCCAGCAGCTTTGGCAGGGGCTCCTACGAGCAGTACTTC. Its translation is CASSFGRGSYEQYF.

The CDR3 nucleotides read TGTGCCAGCACCCGGGGGGAGGTGTATGGCTACACCTTC. This translates into CASTRGEVYGYTF. The J gene is TRBJ1-2, the V gene TRBV28, with D possibly matching TRBD1 (5 bases). V lost 7 bases and J 5 bases, leaving 14 bases between the germline ends. Germline loops: CDR1 MDHEN, CDR2 SYDVKM. The CDR3 is 13 residues long.

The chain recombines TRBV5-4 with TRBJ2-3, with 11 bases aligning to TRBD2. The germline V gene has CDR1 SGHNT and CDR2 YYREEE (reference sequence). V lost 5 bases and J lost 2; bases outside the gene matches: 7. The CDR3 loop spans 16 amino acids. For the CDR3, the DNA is TGTGCCAGCAGGGCCGCTAGCGGGGGGTTCACAGATACGCAGTATTTT. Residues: CASRAASGGFTDTQYF.

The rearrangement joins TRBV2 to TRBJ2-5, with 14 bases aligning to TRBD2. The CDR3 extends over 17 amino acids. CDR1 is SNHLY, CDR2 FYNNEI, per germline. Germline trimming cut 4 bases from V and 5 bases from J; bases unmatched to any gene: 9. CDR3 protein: CASSALGTSGGGETQYF. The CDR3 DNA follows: TGTGCCAGCAGTGCTTTGGGGACTAGCGGGGGAGGTGAGACCCAGTACTTC. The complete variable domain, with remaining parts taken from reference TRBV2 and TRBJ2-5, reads EPEVTQTPSHQVTQMGQEVILRCVPISNHLYFYWYRQILGQKVEFLVSFYNNEISEKSEIFDDQFSVERPDGSNFTLKIRSTKLEDSAMYFCASSALGTSGGGETQYFGPGTRLLVL.

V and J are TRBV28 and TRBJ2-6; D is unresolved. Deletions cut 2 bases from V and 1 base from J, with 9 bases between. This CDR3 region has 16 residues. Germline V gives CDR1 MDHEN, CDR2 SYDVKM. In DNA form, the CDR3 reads TGTGCCAGCAGTTTAACCGCGCCTTCTGGGGCCAACGTCCTGACTTTC. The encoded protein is CASSLTAPSGANVLTF. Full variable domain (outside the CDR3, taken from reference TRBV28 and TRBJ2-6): DVKVTQSSRYLVKRTGEKVFLECVQDMDHENMFWYRQDPGLGLRLIYFSYDVKMKEKGDIPEGYSVSREKKERFSLILESASTNQTSMYLCASSLTAPSGANVLTFGAGSRLTVL.

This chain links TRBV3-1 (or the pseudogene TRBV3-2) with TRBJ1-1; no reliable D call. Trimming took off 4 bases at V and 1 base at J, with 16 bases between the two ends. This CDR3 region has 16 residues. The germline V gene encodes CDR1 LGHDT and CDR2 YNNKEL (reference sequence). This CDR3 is CASSPRAGRANTEAFF. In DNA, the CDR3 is TGTGCCAGCAGCCCCCGGGCCGGGAGGGCGAACACTGAAGCTTTCTTT.

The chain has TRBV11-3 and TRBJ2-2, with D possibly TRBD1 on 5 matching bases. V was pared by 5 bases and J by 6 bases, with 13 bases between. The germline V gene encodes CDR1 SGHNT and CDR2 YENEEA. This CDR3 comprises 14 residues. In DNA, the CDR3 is TGTGCCAGCAGCCCACACAGGTCCTCCGGGGAGCTGTTTTTT. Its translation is CASSPHRSSGELFF.

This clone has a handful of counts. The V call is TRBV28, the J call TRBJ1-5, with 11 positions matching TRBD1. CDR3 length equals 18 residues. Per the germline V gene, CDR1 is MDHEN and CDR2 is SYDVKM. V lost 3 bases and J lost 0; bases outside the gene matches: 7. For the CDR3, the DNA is TGTGCCAGCAGTTTCGGACAGGGGGCGGGGAGTAGCAATCAGCCCCAGCATTTT. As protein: CASSFGQGAGSSNQPQHF.

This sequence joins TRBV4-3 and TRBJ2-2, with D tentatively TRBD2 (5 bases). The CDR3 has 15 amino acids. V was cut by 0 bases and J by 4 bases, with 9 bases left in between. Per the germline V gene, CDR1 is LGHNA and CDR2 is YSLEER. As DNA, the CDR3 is TGCGCCAGCAGCCAAGAACGCCGGGGCACCGGGGAGCTGTTTTTT. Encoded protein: CASSQERRGTGELFF.

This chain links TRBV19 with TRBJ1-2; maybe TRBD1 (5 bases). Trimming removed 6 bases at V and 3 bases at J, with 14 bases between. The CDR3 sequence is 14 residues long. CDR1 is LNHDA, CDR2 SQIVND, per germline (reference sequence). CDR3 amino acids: CASSPRALHYGYTF. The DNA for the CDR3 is TGTGCCAGTAGCCCCAGGGCGCTTCACTATGGCTACACCTTC.

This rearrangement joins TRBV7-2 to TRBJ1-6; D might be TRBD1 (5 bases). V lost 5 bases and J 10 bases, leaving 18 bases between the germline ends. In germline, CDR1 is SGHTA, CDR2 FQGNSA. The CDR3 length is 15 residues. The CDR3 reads CASSARDSQISPLHF. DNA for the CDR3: TGTGCCAGCAGCGCGCGGGACTCACAGATCTCACCCCTCCACTTT.

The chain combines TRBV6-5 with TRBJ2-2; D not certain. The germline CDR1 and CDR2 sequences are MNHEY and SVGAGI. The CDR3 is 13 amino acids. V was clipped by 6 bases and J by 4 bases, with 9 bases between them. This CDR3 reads CASSRLATGELFF. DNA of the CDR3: TGTGCCAGCAGCCGACTGGCCACCGGGGAGCTGTTTTTT.

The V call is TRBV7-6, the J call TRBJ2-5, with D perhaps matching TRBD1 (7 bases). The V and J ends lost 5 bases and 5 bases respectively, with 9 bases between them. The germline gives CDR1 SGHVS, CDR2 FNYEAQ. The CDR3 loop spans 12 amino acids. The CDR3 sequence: CASSQGGETQYF. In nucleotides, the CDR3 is TGTGCCAGCAGCCAGGGGGGCGAGACCCAGTACTTC. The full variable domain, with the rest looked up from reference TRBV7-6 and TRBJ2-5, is GAGVSQSPRYKVTKRGQDVALRCDPISGHVSLYWYRQALGQGPEFLTYFNYEAQQDKSGLPNDRFSAERPEGSISTLTIQRTEQRDSAMYRCASSQGGETQYFGPGTRLLVL.

As DNA, the CDR3 is TGTGCCAGCAGCGGAGCGGTTGTCGAGCAGTACTTC. It codes for CASSGAVVEQYF. This chain links TRBV7-9 with TRBJ2-7, with D perhaps TRBD2 (5 bases). Trimming stripped 5 bases from V and 6 bases from J, with 11 bases between. Germline V CDR1 and CDR2: SEHNR, FQNEAQ (reference sequence). The CDR3 is made up of 12 amino acids.